This T cell receptor (beta chain) was recorded in a study of T-cell memory formation after mild COVID-19. The overall study: Clusters of TCRs were largely donor specific. The study, taken as a whole, reports: For contracting clones, CD4+ ones sat mainly in CM and EM, CD8+ in EMRA. Balance between CD4 and CD8 was seen in clones contracting day 15 to 85, and a CD4+ lean was seen in later expanders.

TCRdb fed the 5' RACE reads into MiXCR, producing one record per CDR3 protein. The sample holds 150,000 to 200,000 distinct CDR3 sequences, less than 40% seen once. In the case of this clonotype: Its target is not known.

The sequencing input was PBMCs or a T cell subset sorted from them (not recorded which). The TCR originated in an adult woman who had mild COVID-19 (a few samples of this study predate the infection). Cell type and time point are not known.

The CDR3 spells CSAYSGRAAYEQYF. The CDR3 DNA reads TGCAGTGCTTATAGCGGGAGGGCCGCGTACGAGCAGTACTTC. The chain is built from TRBV20-1 and TRBJ2-7; 11 bases map to TRBD2. Unmatched junction bases numbered 7, after V lost 5 bases and J lost 4 bases. CDR1 is DFQATT and CDR2 is SNEGSKA in the germline V gene (reference sequence). CDR3 length equals 14 residues.